The rows below give T cell receptor beta chains drawn from one sample of a study of blood T cell repertoires in COVID-19. Produced via immunoSEQ multiplex PCR; TCRdb's table is partial and in-frame only. The table lists under 200,000 clones, 89% of them singletons. Sample: PBMCs or T cells enriched from blood (not recorded which). Every receptor here comes from a woman under 30 who had recovered from COVID-19. CDR3s include the opening cysteine and the closing phenylalanine or tryptophan. D genes are given only for firm matches. Only some rows state a clone size, as once, few, many or a class for expanded clones.

clone size | J gene | D gene | V gene | CDR3 protein | CDR3 DNA
NA | TRBJ1-4 | NA | TRBV7-8 | CASSSEGLRDEKLFF | TGTGCCAGCAGCTCAGAGGGCCTGAGGGATGAAAAACTGTTTTTT
NA | TRBJ1-6 | NA | TRBV7-9 | CASSFRDKDNSPLHF | TGTGCCAGCAGCTTCAGGGACAAGGATAATTCACCCCTCCACTTT
once | TRBJ1-2 | NA | TRBV6-6 | CASSFIGDGGYTF | TGTGCCAGCAGTTTCATAGGGGATGGAGGCTACACCTTC
few | TRBJ2-3 | NA | TRBV12-5 | CASGLGDFSDTQYF | TGTGCTAGTGGTTTGGGGGACTTTTCAGATACGCAGTATTTT
NA | TRBJ2-1 | TRBD2 | TRBV5-4 | CASSPRGGSDEQFF | TGTGCCAGCAGCCCGAGGGGCGGGAGTGATGAGCAGTTCTTC
NA | TRBJ1-1 | NA | TRBV23-1 | CASTQPSHEENTEAFF | TGCGCCAGCACCCAGCCCTCCCATGAGGAGAACACTGAAGCTTTCTTT
NA | TRBJ1-2 | NA | TRBV30 | CAWSVAGVGYTF | TGTGCCTGGAGTGTCGCAGGGGTTGGCTACACCTTC
NA | TRBJ2-1 | TRBD2 | TRBV5-1 | CASYLAGGSYNEQFF | TGCGCCAGCTACCTAGCGGGAGGGTCCTACAATGAGCAGTTCTTC
NA | TRBJ2-3 | TRBD2 | TRBV7-3 | CASSPLAGGLRDTDTQYF | TGTGCCAGCAGCCCACTAGCGGGAGGGCTGAGGGACACAGATACGCAGTATTTT
NA | TRBJ1-1 | TRBD1 | TRBV30 | CACPGGGTEAFF | TGTGCCTGCCCAGGGGGCGGCACTGAAGCTTTCTTT
once | TRBJ2-6 | NA | TRBV19 | CASSAPGLRANVLTF | TGTGCCAGTAGTGCCCCAGGGTTGCGGGCCAACGTCCTGACTTTC
NA | TRBJ2-7 | NA | TRBV6-5 | CASRYYEQYF | TGTGCCAGCAGGTATTACGAGCAGTACTTC
once | TRBJ1-1 | NA | TRBV10-3 | CAISESSSPEAFF | TGTGCCATCAGTGAGTCATCGAGCCCTGAAGCTTTCTTT
NA | TRBJ2-7 | TRBD1 | TRBV7-8 | CASSLVGVDRASNEQYF | TGTGCCAGCAGCTTAGTTGGGGTGGACAGGGCTTCCAACGAGCAGTACTTC
NA | TRBJ2-7 | TRBD2 | TRBV9 | CASSAGTTPAYEQYF | TGTGCCAGCAGCGCCGGGACTACTCCAGCATACGAGCAGTACTTC
NA | TRBJ1-2 | TRBD1 | TRBV7-9 | CASSILRDRGNYGYTF | TGTGCCAGCAGCATACTCCGGGACAGGGGTAACTATGGCTACACCTTC
NA | TRBJ2-7 | TRBD1 | TRBV5-4 | CASSPGQGATYEQYF | TGTGCCAGCAGCCCAGGACAGGGGGCCACCTACGAGCAGTACTTC
NA | TRBJ2-5 | NA | TRBV11-2 | CASSPRLHQETQYF | TGTGCCAGCAGCCCGCGACTACACCAAGAGACCCAGTACTTC
NA | TRBJ2-7 | NA | TRBV10-2 | CASGDSYEQYF | TGCGCCAGCGGCGACAGTTACGAGCAGTACTTC
once | TRBJ2-1 | NA | TRBV30 | CAWSPNYNEQFF | TGTGCCTGGAGCCCCAACTACAATGAGCAGTTCTTC
NA | TRBJ2-1 | TRBD1 | TRBV11-2 | CASSQGTGSYNEQFF | TGTGCCAGCAGCCAAGGGACAGGGTCCTACAATGAGCAGTTCTTC
NA | TRBJ1-1 | NA | TRBV14 | CASSPSGTEAFF | TGTGCCAGCAGCCCTTCAGGGACTGAAGCTTTCTTT
NA | TRBJ2-1 | NA | TRBV14 | CASSQDIGSGFYNEQFF | TGTGCCAGCAGCCAAGATATCGGAAGCGGGTTCTACAATGAGCAGTTCTTC
NA | TRBJ2-7 | TRBD2 | TRBV3-1/TRBV3-2 | CASSQVSGRVNEQYF | TGTGCCAGCAGCCAAGTCAGCGGGAGGGTCAACGAGCAGTACTTC
NA | TRBJ1-5 | TRBD1 | TRBV9 | CASSPTGVGQPQHF | TGTGCCAGCAGCCCGACAGGGGTTGGGCAGCCCCAGCATTTT
NA | TRBJ2-7 | TRBD2 | TRBV14 | CASSQGPGLASYEQYF | TGTGCCAGCAGCCAAGGTCCGGGACTAGCTTCCTACGAGCAGTACTTC
few | TRBJ2-1 | NA | TRBV4-1 | CASSQVRSSSYNEQFF | TGCGCCAGCAGCCAAGTTCGGTCGAGCTCCTACAATGAGCAGTTCTTC
NA | TRBJ1-6 | TRBD1 | TRBV6-5 | CASNNRGRNSPLHF | TGTGCCAGCAACAACAGGGGGAGGAATTCACCCCTCCACTTT
NA | TRBJ1-4 | NA | TRBV28 | CASSLWTGDKKLFF | TGTGCCAGCAGTTTATGGACGGGAGATAAAAAACTGTTTTTT
NA | TRBJ2-7 | NA | TRBV18 | CASSPTGFTLEQYF | TGTGCCAGCTCACCAACGGGTTTTACCCTCGAGCAGTACTTC
NA | TRBJ1-1 | TRBD1 | TRBV7-9 | CASSLTGGEAFLEAFF | TGTGCCAGCAGCTTAACAGGGGGAGAAGCGTTCCTTGAAGCTTTCTTT
once | TRBJ1-3 | NA | TRBV27 | CASSPNQGGGNTIYF | TGTGCCAGCAGTCCAAACCAGGGAGGAGGAAACACCATATATTTT
NA | TRBJ2-1 | NA | TRBV7-6 | CASSLASRNEQFF | TGTGCCAGCAGCTTAGCTAGTCGCAATGAGCAGTTCTTC
NA | TRBJ1-3 | TRBD1 | TRBV2 | CASREDRVGNTIYF | TGTGCCAGCAGGGAGGACAGGGTTGGAAACACCATATATTTT
NA | TRBJ1-2 | NA | TRBV7-2 | CASSPSAGVYGYTF | TGTGCCAGCAGCCCCTCGGCGGGGGTCTATGGCTACACCTTC
NA | TRBJ2-5 | NA | TRBV7-8 | CASRQSGQQETQYF | TGTGCCAGCAGGCAATCCGGACAGCAAGAGACCCAGTACTTC
NA | TRBJ1-5 | TRBD1 | TRBV5-1 | CASSLGTGGQPQHF | TGCGCCAGCAGCTTGGGTACAGGGGGTCAGCCCCAGCATTTT
NA | TRBJ1-2 | NA | TRBV19 | CASSIGMSGYYGYTF | TGTGCCAGTAGTATCGGGATGAGCGGGTACTATGGCTACACCTTC
NA | TRBJ2-2 | TRBD2 | TRBV6-4 | CASSVVAGEGTGELFF | TGTGCCAGCAGTGTGGTAGCGGGAGAGGGCACCGGGGAGCTGTTTTTT
NA | TRBJ1-2 | NA | TRBV5-5 | CASSLAIYGYTF | TGTGCCAGCAGCTTGGCCATTTATGGCTACACCTTC
NA | TRBJ1-6 | TRBD1 | TRBV7-3 | CASSLLGQGNSPLHF | TGTGCCAGCAGCTTATTGGGACAGGGAAACTCACCCCTCCACTTT